These 32 T cell receptor beta chains were sequenced from one sample in a study of technical replicates of blood from four donors. Assay used: immunoSEQ multiplex PCR; TCRdb lists only in-frame clones, some missing. In the table there are some 77,000 clones, roughly nine tenths of which are singletons. Sequencing was carried out using T cells isolated from PBMCs. Receptor source: a human donor in good health.

This rearrangement joins TRBV30 to TRBJ2-1; 12 bases align to TRBD2. Germline V CDR1 and CDR2: GTSNPN, SVGIG (reference sequence). Unmatched junction bases numbered 2, after V lost 3 bases and J lost 5 bases. The CDR3 length is 14 residues. The CDR3 region is CAWRGLAGHNEQFF. CDR3 nucleotide sequence: TGTGCCTGGAGGGGACTAGCGGGCCACAATGAGCAGTTCTTC.

The rearrangement links TRBV4-1 to TRBJ2-1; 13 bases agree with TRBD2. V gave up 0 bases and J gave up 7 bases; unmatched junction bases: 3. This CDR3 spans 16 amino acids. Per the germline V gene, CDR1 is MGHRA and CDR2 is YSYEKL. The CDR3: CASSQDGTSGANEQFF. The CDR3 region has the DNA TGCGCCAGCAGCCAAGATGGGACTAGCGGGGCGAATGAGCAGTTCTTC.

This clone was seen more than once but under ten times. The chain joins TRBV10-3 to TRBJ2-7; 9 positions match TRBD2. The CDR3 loop spans 14 amino acids. Germline V gives CDR1 ENHRY, CDR2 SYGVKD. The ends lost 3 bases at V and 4 bases at J; junction bases unmatched: 4. The CDR3 protein is CAISDSGRRYEQYF. The CDR3 nucleotides read TGTGCCATCAGTGATAGCGGGAGAAGGTACGAGCAGTACTTC.

The chain recombines TRBV5-6 with TRBJ2-5, with D unclear. The CDR3 spans 13 residues. Between the trimmed V and J ends, which lost 0 bases and 2 bases, there was a span of 5 bases. From germline, CDR1 is SGHDT and CDR2 YYEEEE. The CDR3: CASSLGQQETQYF. Here the CDR3 DNA reads TGTGCCAGCAGCTTGGGACAACAAGAGACCCAGTACTTC.

J is TRBJ2-5 and V is TRBV5-1, with D perhaps TRBD1 (5 bases). The CDR3 covers 15 residues. Germline V lookup: CDR1 SGHRS, CDR2 YFSETQ. V was pared by 0 bases and J by 1 base, with 10 bases between. The CDR3 sequence is CASSLAGNFQETQYF. As DNA, the CDR3 is TGCGCCAGCAGCTTGGCAGGGAACTTCCAAGAGACCCAGTACTTC.

This chain connects TRBV10-2 to TRBJ2-7; tentatively, D is TRBD2 (5 bases). Germline values: CDR1 WSHSY, CDR2 SAAADI. The V and J ends lost 3 bases and 3 bases respectively, with 15 bases between them. This CDR3 has 15 residues. The DNA of the CDR3 is TGCGCCAGCAGTGAAGAGGGAGCCTTAAACTACGAGCAGTACTTC. This encodes CASSEEGALNYEQYF.

The chain employs TRBV5-6 and TRBJ1-5; D is perhaps TRBD1 (5 bases). The V end lost 0 bases, the J end lost 10 bases, and 8 bases lay between the germline ends. The CDR3 totals 12 residues. Germline assignment: CDR1 SGHDT and CDR2 YYEEEE. In nucleotides, the CDR3 is TGTGCCAGCAGCTTGGCGCAGGGACCCCAGCATTTT. This encodes CASSLAQGPQHF.

Concerning this clone: The junction departs from the called germline gene at one end, perhaps through a read error. The chain is built from TRBV7-7 and TRBJ2-2; D may be TRBD1 (6 bases). The CDR3 is 15 amino acids. Per germline, CDR1 SSHAT and CDR2 FNYEAQ (reference sequence). CDR3: CASSFYGTLAGELFF. CDR3 nucleotide sequence: TGTGCTAGCAGCTTTTATGGGACACTTGCCGGGGAGCTGTTTTTT.

V and J are TRBV21-1 and TRBJ2-6; the table's D call TRBD1 went unverified against the DNA. TRBV21-1 constitutes a pseudogene. This CDR3 comprises 17 residues. Here the CDR3 reads CASSKAQGVSGANVLTF. The CDR3 bases are TGTGCCAGCAGCAAGGCACAGGGGGTCTCTGGGGCCAACGTCCTGACTTTC.

This rearrangement joins TRBV4-2 to TRBJ2-3; unclear D gene. V lost 0 bases and J lost 10, with 17 bases in between. This CDR3 comprises 15 residues. Germline V CDR1 and CDR2: LGHNA, YNFKEQ. The DNA of the CDR3 is TGTGCCAGCAGCCAAGAAGATGATGCCTATTCCCCGCAGTATTTT. This codes for CASSQEDDAYSPQYF.

This clone was seen a single time. This sequence joins TRBV27 and TRBJ2-3; 9 bases align to TRBD2. Germline trimming cut 5 bases from V and 3 bases from J; bases unmatched to any gene: 6. This CDR3 is built from 15 residues. Germline V CDR1 and CDR2: MNHEY, SMNVEV (reference sequence). CDR3 nucleotides: TGTGCCAGCAGTATAGCGGGGGTCACTACAGATACGCAGTATTTT. It is translated as CASSIAGVTTDTQYF.

The V gene is TRBV5-4, the J gene TRBJ2-5; D gene uncertain. The CDR3 is 15 amino acids. The germline CDR1 and CDR2 sequences are SGHNT and YYREEE (reference sequence). Trimming left V 2 bases short and J 1 base short, with 12 bases between. Written as DNA, the CDR3 is TGTGCCAGCAGCTTACGGTTAAGTGGCCAAGAGACCCAGTACTTC. This translates into CASSLRLSGQETQYF.

The chain employs TRBV18 and TRBJ2-2; a weak D match, TRBD2 (6 bases). V lost 1 base and J lost 3, with 9 bases in between. Germline lookup yields CDR1 KGHSH and CDR2 LQKENI. This CDR3 is built from 15 residues. The CDR3 bases are TGTGCCAGCTCACCACGGGGGGATCACACCGGGGAGCTGTTTTTT. Encoded protein: CASSPRGDHTGELFF.

The chain has TRBV27 and TRBJ2-4, with TRBD1 matching over 8 bases. CDR1 is MNHEY, CDR2 SMNVEV, per germline (reference sequence). This CDR3 is 15 amino acids long. V lost 5 bases and J lost 8; bases outside the gene matches: 11. The CDR3, as DNA: TGTGCCAGCAGTCCGTCTGGACAGGGAATAGACATTCAGTACTTC. This gives the protein CASSPSGQGIDIQYF.

The chain has TRBV19 and TRBJ2-2; D is unclear. The CDR3 is 11 amino acids. CDR1 and CDR2 (germline): LNHDA, SQIVND (reference sequence). The V gene lost 8 bases and the J gene lost 2 bases, with 3 bases spanning the gap. The CDR3 nucleotides are TGTGCCAGTTCAAACACCGGGGAGCTGTTTTTT. As protein: CASSNTGELFF. Using reference TRBV19 and TRBJ2-2 for the parts outside the CDR3, the full variable domain is DGGITQSPKYLFRKEGQNVTLSCEQNLNHDAMYWYRQDPGQGLRLIYYSQIVNDFQKGDIAEGYSVSREKKESFPLTVTSAQKNPTAFYLCASSNTGELFFGEGSRLTVL.

Written as DNA, the CDR3 is TGTGCCTGGAGTAGGCGGGAGGGAGATACGCAGTATTTT. Translating gives CAWSRREGDTQYF. The chain carries TRBV30 and TRBJ2-3, with TRBD2 matching 9 bases. Looked up from germline, CDR1 is GTSNPN and CDR2 is SVGIG (reference sequence). This CDR3 comprises 13 residues. V shed 2 bases, J shed 5 bases, and the junction held 2 bases outside the gene matches.

The V and J genes are TRBV30 and TRBJ1-4; D is ambiguous. This CDR3 is built from 14 residues. CDR1 GTSNPN and CDR2 SVGIG come from the germline V gene (reference sequence). V lost 1 base to trimming and J lost 2 bases, with 8 bases between them. The CDR3 loop is CAWSAGTTNEKLFF. The DNA for the CDR3 is TGTGCCTGGAGTGCAGGAACGACTAATGAAAAACTGTTTTTT.

This chain joins TRBV19 and TRBJ1-1, with a weak D call TRBD1 (5 bases). The CDR3 consists of 11 residues. V was cut by 6 bases and J by 4 bases, with 6 bases left in between. Per the germline V gene, CDR1 is LNHDA and CDR2 is SQIVND (reference sequence). CDR3 sequence: CASRGPTEAFF. Written as DNA, the CDR3 is TGTGCCAGTAGGGGGCCCACTGAAGCTTTCTTT.

This clone has more than one count but fewer than ten. V is TRBV7-9 and J is TRBJ1-1; D unclear. Trimming took off 5 bases at V and 5 bases at J, with 18 bases between the two ends. CDR3 length: 15 residues. From germline, CDR1 is SEHNR and CDR2 FQNEAQ (reference sequence). CDR3: CASSNKTGSITEAFF. The DNA of the CDR3 is TGTGCCAGCAGCAACAAGACGGGGTCGATAACTGAAGCTTTCTTT.

The chain has TRBV30 and TRBJ2-7, with D perhaps TRBD2 (5 bases). This CDR3 region has 14 residues. Looked up from germline, CDR1 is GTSNPN and CDR2 is SVGIG (reference sequence). V lost 1 base, J lost 2 bases, and 12 bases lay in between. This CDR3 reads CAWSAGVHTYEQYF. The CDR3 DNA sequence: TGTGCCTGGAGTGCCGGGGTCCATACCTACGAGCAGTACTTC.

V usage is TRBV27 and J usage is TRBJ2-4; D perhaps matches TRBD1 (6 bases). This CDR3 has 15 residues. V was shortened by 0 bases and J by 8 bases, with 14 bases between the two germline ends. Germline CDR1 and CDR2: MNHEY and SMNVEV (reference sequence). The CDR3 region is CASSLSIRGGDIQYF. DNA for the CDR3: TGTGCCAGCAGTTTATCGATCAGGGGTGGTGACATTCAGTACTTC.

This clone was counted a single time. The genes are TRBV21-1 and TRBJ2-7; the table's D call, TRBD1, was not checked against the DNA. TRBV21-1 is an annotated pseudogene. This CDR3 region has 16 residues. In DNA, the CDR3 is TGTGCCAGCAGGGGGGGACGGGACAGGGAATCCTGCGAGCAGTACTTC. Protein sequence: CASRGGRDRESCEQYF.

The chain joins TRBV6-4 to TRBJ2-5, with TRBD1 matching over 9 bases. CDR3 length: 15 amino acids. From germline, CDR1 is MRHNA and CDR2 SNTAGT. Unmatched junction bases numbered 6, after V lost 2 bases and J lost 5 bases. The chain's CDR3 is CASSDPRTGDETQYF. In DNA form, the CDR3 reads TGTGCCAGCAGTGACCCCCGGACAGGGGATGAGACCCAGTACTTC.

V is TRBV6-5 and J is TRBJ2-1, with a possible D match to TRBD2 (6 bases). Germline V CDR1 and CDR2: MNHEY, SVGAGI. V dropped 2 bases and J dropped 0 bases, with 8 bases sitting between them. The CDR3 is made up of 15 amino acids. CDR3 coding DNA: TGTGCCAGCAGTTACCCCGGGGGCTCCTACAATGAGCAGTTCTTC. It specifies CASSYPGGSYNEQFF.

This rearrangement joins TRBV9 to TRBJ2-5, with 7 nucleotides matching TRBD2. The CDR3 totals 15 residues. Per the germline V gene, CDR1 is SGDLS and CDR2 is YYNGEE. The junction had 6 bases not matched to a gene; V was cut back by 0 bases and J by 4 bases. CDR3 sequence (DNA): TGTGCCAGCAGCGTAGCGGGAGGAGGTGGAGAGACCCAGTACTTC. Its protein product is CASSVAGGGGETQYF.

This clone occurred once. The chain has TRBV10-3 and TRBJ1-5, with D possibly matching TRBD1 (5 bases). Germline V gene data show CDR1 as ENHRY and CDR2 as SYGVKD. The CDR3 length is 15 residues. V was clipped by 4 bases and J by 7 bases, with 17 bases between them. The CDR3 nucleotides read TGTGCCATCAGTGGATTGGGGGGGATTGGGCAGCCCCAGCATTTT. Its translation is CAISGLGGIGQPQHF.

This rearrangement joins TRBV6-1 to TRBJ2-3; TRBD2 might be the D (5 bases). The V and J ends lost 2 bases and 5 bases respectively, with 14 bases between them. CDR3 length equals 15 residues. The germline gives CDR1 MNHNS, CDR2 SASEGT. Written as DNA, the CDR3 is TGTGCCAGCAGTGAATATTCCAGGACTGGAGATACGCAGTATTTT. Translation: CASSEYSRTGDTQYF.

The chain carries TRBV2 and TRBJ1-5; TRBD1 matches 7 bases. Germline V gene sequence: CDR1 SNHLY, CDR2 FYNNEI. This CDR3 has 15 amino acids. With 4 bases clipped from V and 5 bases from J, the junction kept 8 bases outside the gene matches. In nucleotides, the CDR3 is TGTGCCAGCAGTGGACATGACAGGGCGGATCAGCCCCAGCATTTT. Amino acid sequence: CASSGHDRADQPQHF.

This chain uses TRBV28 with TRBJ2-1; D unresolved. Deletions cut 1 base from V and 2 bases from J, with 3 bases between. Germline CDR1 MDHEN, CDR2 SYDVKM. The CDR3 has 13 amino acids. The CDR3 is CASSLSTYNEQFF. CDR3 nucleotide sequence: TGTGCCAGCAGTTTATCTACCTACAATGAGCAGTTCTTC.

In DNA form, the CDR3 reads TGTGCCAGCAGCTTAGCGCTGGCTTCCTACGAGCAGTACTTC. It encodes CASSLALASYEQYF. V and J are TRBV7-9 and TRBJ2-7; D not certain. The V gene lost 0 bases and the J gene lost 1 base, with 7 bases spanning the gap. This CDR3 has 14 residues. Germline V gives CDR1 SEHNR, CDR2 FQNEAQ (reference sequence).

The rearrangement joins TRBV27 to TRBJ1-2; 7 bases match TRBD1. The CDR3 is 13 residues long. V was pared by 11 bases and J by 2 bases, with 8 bases of the junction left unmatched. CDR1 MNHEY and CDR2 SMNVEV come from the germline V gene (reference sequence). The CDR3 reads CAGPSGGNYGYTF. The CDR3 DNA sequence: TGTGCCGGCCCCTCAGGGGGAAACTATGGCTACACCTTC.

The chain combines TRBV15 with TRBJ2-7; 8 bases line up with TRBD2. The CDR3 is 14 residues long. Trimming cost V 2 bases and J 2 bases; bases outside gene matches: 2. Germline V gene sequence: CDR1 LNHNV, CDR2 YYDKDF (reference sequence). The CDR3: CATSRLAGPYEQYF. The CDR3 coding sequence is TGTGCCACCAGCAGACTAGCGGGTCCCTACGAGCAGTACTTC. Together with reference TRBV15 and TRBJ2-7, the CDR3 gives the full variable domain: DAMVIQNPRYQVTQFGKPVTLSCSQTLNHNVMYWYQQKSSQAPKLLFHYYDKDFNNEADTPDNFQSRRPNTSFCFLDIRSPGLGDTAMYLCATSRLAGPYEQYFGPGTRLTVT.